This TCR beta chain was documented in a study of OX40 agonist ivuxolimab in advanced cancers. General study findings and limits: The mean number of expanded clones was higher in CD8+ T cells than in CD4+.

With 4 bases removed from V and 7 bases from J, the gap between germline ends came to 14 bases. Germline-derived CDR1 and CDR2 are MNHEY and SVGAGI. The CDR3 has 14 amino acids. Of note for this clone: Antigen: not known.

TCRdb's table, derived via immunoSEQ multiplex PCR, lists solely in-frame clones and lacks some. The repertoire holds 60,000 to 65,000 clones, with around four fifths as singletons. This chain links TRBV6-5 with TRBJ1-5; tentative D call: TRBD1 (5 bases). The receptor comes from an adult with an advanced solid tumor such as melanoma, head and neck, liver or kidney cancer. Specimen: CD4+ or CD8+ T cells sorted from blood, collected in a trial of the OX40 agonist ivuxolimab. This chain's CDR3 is CASSWRGVGQPQHF. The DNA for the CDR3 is TGTGCCAGCAGTTGGCGGGGGGTGGGGCAGCCCCAGCATTTT.